A single sample is the source of the 16 T cell receptor beta chains below, sequenced in a study of cytomegalovirus exposure and HLA in healthy donors. PCR employed 60 Vbeta and 13 Jbeta primers. The repertoire was sequenced with immunoSEQ multiplex PCR; TCRdb's copy has only in-frame clones and lacks some. The sample lists over 100,000 clones; roughly 76% were seen once. The sample taken for sequencing was PBMCs. The receptors here all came from a woman aged 45 to 65 in good health and CMV-seropositive.

This CDR3 reads CASTLPGRGQETQYF. Here the CDR3 DNA reads TGTGCCAGCACCCTCCCGGGGAGGGGGCAAGAGACCCAGTACTTC. This chain links TRBV27 with TRBJ2-5, with D possibly matching TRBD2 (7 bases). Germline assignment: CDR1 MNHEY and CDR2 SMNVEV (reference sequence). Trimming cost V 7 bases and J 2 bases, with 17 bases left between them. CDR3 length: 15 residues.

This clone was counted once. V gene TRBV7-2 combines with J gene TRBJ2-5; TRBD2 agrees at 8 bases. The CDR3 runs 15 residues. V gave up 5 bases and J gave up 1 base; unmatched junction bases: 6. Looked up from germline, CDR1 is SGHTA and CDR2 is FQGNSA. CDR3 in DNA: TGTGCCAGCAGCAACCCCCTAGCGGGCCAAGAGACCCAGTACTTC. Protein: CASSNPLAGQETQYF.

The DNA for the CDR3 is TGTGCCAGTAGTCCCCGGGGAAAACTGTTTTTT. This gives the protein CASSPRGKLFF. This chain connects TRBV19 to TRBJ1-4; D remains ambiguous. V lost 5 bases and J lost 10, with 8 bases in between. The CDR3 totals 11 residues. In germline, CDR1 is LNHDA, CDR2 SQIVND (reference sequence).

This clone occurred once. The J gene is TRBJ1-4, the V gene TRBV7-2; D remains ambiguous. CDR1 is SGHTA, CDR2 FQGNSA, per germline. This CDR3 region has 12 residues. V lost 4 bases and J lost 6, with 6 bases in between. CDR3 loop: CASSSRDEKLFF. As DNA, the CDR3 is TGTGCCAGCAGCTCCCGGGATGAAAAACTGTTTTTT.

V is TRBV11-2 and J is TRBJ1-3; tentative D call: TRBD1 (5 bases). Trimming took 6 bases from V and 0 from J, leaving 18 bases between them. Germline V lookup: CDR1 SGHAT, CDR2 FQNNGV. The CDR3 sequence is 17 residues long. The CDR3 is CASRQIRDSSSGNTIYF. CDR3 nucleotides: TGTGCCAGCAGGCAAATCCGAGACAGTAGCTCTGGAAACACCATATATTTT. The full variable domain, rest sourced from reference TRBV11-2 and TRBJ1-3, is EAGVAQSPRYKIIEKRQSVAFWCNPISGHATLYWYQQILGQGPKLLIQFQNNGVVDDSQLPKDRFSAERLKGVDSTLKIQPAKLEDSAVYLCASRQIRDSSSGNTIYFGEGSWLTVV.

V gene TRBV21-1 combines with J gene TRBJ1-5; TRBD1 reflects the table's D call only, with no check against the DNA. TRBV21-1 is shown as a pseudogene. This CDR3 has 15 amino acids. CDR3 residues: CASSAQSPSNQPQHF. CDR3 coding DNA: TGTGCCAGCAGCGCTCAGTCTCCCAGCAATCAGCCCCAGCATTTT.

As concerns this clone: Other DNA sequences within the sample encode an identical CDR3. The J gene is TRBJ2-3, the V gene TRBV9; D unclear. Germline V gives CDR1 SGDLS, CDR2 YYNGEE. V was shortened by 0 bases and J by 5 bases, with 4 bases between the two germline ends. The CDR3 is made up of 12 amino acids. The CDR3 is CASSVGGDTQYF. The DNA for the CDR3 is TGTGCCAGCAGCGTAGGAGGAGATACGCAGTATTTT.

The chain uses TRBV6-1 and TRBJ2-1; D is unclear. CDR3 length: 15 residues. Germline V CDR1 and CDR2: MNHNS, SASEGT. The V and J ends lost 1 base and 0 bases respectively, with 7 bases between them. CDR3 in DNA: TGTGCCAGCAGTGAAGTGTACAGCTCCTACAATGAGCAGTTCTTC. Protein product: CASSEVYSSYNEQFF.

A remark on this clone: This same CDR3 is encoded by further DNA sequences in the sample. The chain recombines TRBV21-1 with TRBJ2-1; the DNA was not used to check the table's D call, TRBD1. TRBV21-1 is marked as a pseudogene. CDR3 size: 15 residues. CDR3 loop: CATPTTGDSYNEQFF. In DNA, the CDR3 is TGTGCCACTCCCACTACAGGGGACTCTTACAATGAGCAGTTCTTC.

The chain combines TRBV7-2 with TRBJ2-5, with D possibly TRBD1 on 7 matching bases. The CDR3 consists of 16 residues. Trimming left V 5 bases short and J 3 bases short, with 19 bases between. Germline V lookup: CDR1 SGHTA, CDR2 FQGNSA. The CDR3 region has the DNA TGTGCCAGCAGCGCCAGGACAGGAGGGGAGGAAGAGACCCAGTACTTC. The encoded protein is CASSARTGGEEETQYF.

This clone turned up a few times. The V call is TRBV7-8, the J call TRBJ2-1; D perhaps matches TRBD2 (5 bases). The V end was cut by 5 bases, the J end by 4 bases, with 18 bases between. Germline CDR1 SGHVS, CDR2 FQNEAQ. The CDR3 extends over 16 amino acids. CDR3 DNA: TGTGCCAGCAGCCCCCCCGGGCTAGCCCCTTACAATGAGCAGTTCTTC. Encoded protein: CASSPPGLAPYNEQFF. The full variable domain, in which reference TRBV7-8 and TRBJ2-1 provide the parts outside the CDR3, is GAGVSQSPRYKVAKRGQDVALRCDPISGHVSLFWYQQALGQGPEFLTYFQNEAQLDKSGLPSDRFFAERPEGSVSTLKIQRTQQEDSAVYLCASSPPGLAPYNEQFFGPGTRLTVL.

The CDR3 sequence: CSVDGTGEAFF. In nucleotides, the CDR3 is TGCAGCGTAGACGGGACAGGTGAAGCTTTCTTT. The V call is TRBV29-1, the J call TRBJ1-1; 8 bases map to TRBD1. V lost 6 bases, J lost 7 bases, and 4 bases stayed unmatched. Per germline, CDR1 SQVTM and CDR2 ANQGSEA. The CDR3 covers 11 residues.

The table lists this clone with a count of one. The DNA for the CDR3 is TGTGCCAGCAGCATGACAGGGACTCGCACAGATACGCAGTATTTT. It codes for CASSMTGTRTDTQYF. The genes are TRBV9 and TRBJ2-3, with a possible D match to TRBD1 (7 bases). This CDR3 contains 15 residues. Per the germline V gene, CDR1 is SGDLS and CDR2 is YYNGEE. Trimming shortened V by 4 bases and J by 1 base, and 13 bases separated the two germline ends.

This rearrangement joins TRBV6-1 to TRBJ1-2; 8 nucleotides match TRBD1. Germline V gene lookup returns CDR1 MNHNS and CDR2 SASEGT. Germline trimming cut 3 bases from V and 5 bases from J; bases unmatched to any gene: 5. The CDR3 consists of 14 residues. CDR3 sequence reads: CASSDGQGVYGYTF. CDR3 bases: TGTGCCAGCAGTGATGGACAGGGCGTGTATGGCTACACCTTC.

On this clone itself: Mismatch with germline at one junction end may stem from a read error. The rearrangement uses TRBV5-6 and TRBJ2-1; D unresolved. The CDR3 extends over 16 amino acids. Germline CDR1 SGHDT, CDR2 YYEEEE. The CDR3 loop is CASSLIRLNSCNEQFF. The CDR3 nucleotides read TGTGCCAGCAGCTTGATCCGACTGAACTCCTGCAATGAGCAGTTCTTC. Together with reference TRBV5-6 and TRBJ2-1, the CDR3 gives the full variable domain: DAGVTQSPTHLIKTRGQQVTLRCSPKSGHDTVSWYQQALGQGPQFIFQYYEEEERQRGNFPDRFSGHQFPNYSSELNVNALLLGDSALYLCASSLIRLNSCNEQFFGPGTRLTVL.

The CDR3 sequence is CASSLQGPDQPQHF. DNA of the CDR3: TGTGCCAGCAGCTTACAGGGCCCGGATCAGCCCCAGCATTTT. This sequence joins TRBV5-4 and TRBJ1-5; tentatively, D is TRBD1 (6 bases). CDR1 is SGHNT and CDR2 is YYREEE in the germline V gene (reference sequence). CDR3 length: 14 residues. Trimming took 2 bases from V and 5 from J, leaving 11 bases between them. The full variable domain, with the rest looked up from reference TRBV5-4 and TRBJ1-5, is ETGVTQSPTHLIKTRGQQVTLRCSSQSGHNTVSWYQQALGQGPQFIFQYYREEENGRGNFPPRFSGLQFPNYSSELNVNALELDDSALYLCASSLQGPDQPQHFGDGTRLSIL.